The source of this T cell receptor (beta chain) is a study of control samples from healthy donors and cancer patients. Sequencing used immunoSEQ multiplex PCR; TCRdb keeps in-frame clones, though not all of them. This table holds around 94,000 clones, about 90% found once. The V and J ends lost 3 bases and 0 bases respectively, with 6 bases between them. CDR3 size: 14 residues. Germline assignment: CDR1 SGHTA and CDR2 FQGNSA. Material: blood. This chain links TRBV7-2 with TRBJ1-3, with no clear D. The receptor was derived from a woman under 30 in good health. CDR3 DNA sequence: TGTGCCAGCAGCTTGGAATTCTCTGGAAACACCATATATTTT. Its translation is CASSLEFSGNTIYF.